These T cell receptor beta chains were read from a single sample in a study of T cell repertoires in cytomegalovirus infection. TCRdb independently ran MiXCR on the reads; one entry per CDR3 protein. Of about 740,000 distinct CDR3 sequences listed, roughly a third are singletons. Their target antigens are unknown. Sample: cultured PBMCs, taken from culture after CMV antigen stimulation. These receptors came from a human donor in good health (CMV status not recorded). Some clones in this sample may be carry-over from other donors' samples. The CDR3 runs from the conserved cysteine through the conserved F or W. A D gene is named only where the DNA matches it firmly. The size of a clone is reported for some rows only, either as once, few or many, or as a class for expanded clones.

-	TRBV20-1	-	TRBJ2-3	TGCAGTGCCAACCAGGGCCCATTTAGCACAGATACGCAGTATTTT	CSANQGPFSTDTQYF
-	TRBV27	few	TRBJ2-2	TGTGCCAGCAGTCCGAGGACCCGGATGAACACCGGGGAGCTGTTTTTT	CASSPRTRMNTGELFF
TRBD2	TRBV4-2	-	TRBJ2-7	TGTGCCAGCAGCCAAGTGGCCGACTGGGGGGGTAATATCTACGAGCAGTACTTC	CASSQVADWGGNIYEQYF
-	TRBV19	few	TRBJ1-5	TGTGCCAGTAGTACAACCTGGGACGCCAGGGGACCCCAGCATTTT	CASSTTWDARGPQHF
-	TRBV7-2	few	TRBJ1-2	TGTGCCAGCAGCTTAGAACGGGCCGGGGGTGGCTACACCTTC	CASSLERAGGGYTF
TRBD1	TRBV20-1	-	TRBJ2-7	TGCAGTGCTAGACACCAAAAGGGGACAGCCAGCTACGAGCAGTACTTC	CSARHQKGTASYEQYF
-	TRBV6-2/TRBV6-3	-	TRBJ2-7	TGTGCCAGCAGTTGGGTTTCCTACGAGCAGTACTTC	CASSWVSYEQYF
-	TRBV7-9	few	TRBJ2-7	TGTGCCAGCAGCTCCTCATCGGCAGTAGTGGCTCAATACACCCTAATCTACGAGCAGTACTTC	CASSSSSAVVAQYTLIYEQYF
TRBD1	TRBV4-3	few	TRBJ1-1	TGCGCCAGCAGCCAGAATGACAGGGGGATAGTAACTGAAGCTTTCTTT	CASSQNDRGIVTEAFF
TRBD2	TRBV4-1	few	TRBJ2-3	TGTGCCAGCAGCCAATCTAGCGGGGGGGCCGAAGATACGCAGTATTTT	CASSQSSGGAEDTQYF
-	TRBV7-2	few	TRBJ2-3	TGTGCCAGCAGCCCCGCAGCAACACGGCTAGCTACGCAGTATTTT	CASSPAATRLATQYF
-	TRBV7-9	many	TRBJ1-1	TGTGCCAGCAGCTTGAACACTGAAGCTTTCTTT	CASSLNTEAFF
TRBD2	TRBV6-1	few	TRBJ2-5	TGTGCCAGCAGTCAGGGGACTAGCGCGAGGTACCAAGAGACCCAGTACTTC	CASSQGTSARYQETQYF
TRBD2	TRBV7-2	many	TRBJ2-7	TGTGCCAGCAGCTCCCCGGGGGTAGCGGGCCTTAGCTCCTACGAGCAGTACTTC	CASSSPGVAGLSSYEQYF
-	TRBV7-2	-	TRBJ2-1	TGTGCCAGCAGCTTTCCCGGGACCTTCCCCAACAATGAGCAGTTCTTC	CASSFPGTFPNNEQFF
-	TRBV23-1	-	TRBJ2-4	TGCGCCAGCAGTCAATCCGTGGAGGGGGGCAAAAACATTCAGTACTTC	CASSQSVEGGKNIQYF
-	TRBV5-1	-	TRBJ1-6	TGCGCCAGCAGCTTGGGGGCTCCAGGTTCACCCCTCCACTTT	CASSLGAPGSPLHF